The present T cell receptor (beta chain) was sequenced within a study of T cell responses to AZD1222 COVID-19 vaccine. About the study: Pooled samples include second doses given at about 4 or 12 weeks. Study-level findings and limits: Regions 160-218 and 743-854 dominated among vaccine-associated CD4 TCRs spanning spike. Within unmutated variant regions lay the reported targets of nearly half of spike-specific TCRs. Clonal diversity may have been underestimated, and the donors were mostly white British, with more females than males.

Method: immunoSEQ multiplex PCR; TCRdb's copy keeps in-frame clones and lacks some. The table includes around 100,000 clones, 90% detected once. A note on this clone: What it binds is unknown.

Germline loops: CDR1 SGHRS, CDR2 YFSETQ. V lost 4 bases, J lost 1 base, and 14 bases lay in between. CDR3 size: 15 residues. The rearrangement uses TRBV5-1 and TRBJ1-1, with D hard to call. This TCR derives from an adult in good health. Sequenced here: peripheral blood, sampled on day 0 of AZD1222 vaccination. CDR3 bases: TGCGCCAGCAGCGCGGAGGGTGGATGGAACACTGAAGCTTTCTTT. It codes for CASSAEGGWNTEAFF.